The 12 T cell receptor beta chains below all came from one sample that was sequenced in a study of control samples from healthy donors and cancer patients. Libraries were prepared by immunoSEQ multiplex PCR; TCRdb keeps only in-frame clonotypes and omits some of them. The sample has 160,000 or so clones, approximately 93% seen once. Sequencing input: blood. The receptors were gathered from a woman in her forties in good health.

The chain recombines TRBV29-1 with TRBJ1-1, with a possible D match to TRBD1 (6 bases). Germline lookup yields CDR1 SQVTM and CDR2 ANQGSEA. The V and J ends lost 4 bases and 3 bases respectively, with 18 bases between them. This CDR3 has 15 residues. The CDR3 sequence: CSVAFQGRVDTEAFF. In nucleotides, the CDR3 is TGCAGCGTTGCCTTCCAGGGGCGGGTGGACACTGAAGCTTTCTTT.

A note on this clone: The sample contains more than one DNA sequence encoding this CDR3. This rearrangement joins TRBV5-1 to TRBJ1-1; TRBD1 is a possible D gene (5 bases). CDR1 is SGHRS, CDR2 YFSETQ, per germline. The CDR3 runs 15 residues. Trimming left V 0 bases short and J 0 bases short, with 9 bases between. DNA for the CDR3: TGCGCCAGCAGCTTGGGTGGGGGTATGAACACTGAAGCTTTCTTT. Protein product: CASSLGGGMNTEAFF.

This clone occurred once. J is TRBJ1-1 and V is TRBV6-5; 9 nucleotides align to TRBD1. The CDR3 length is 15 residues. CDR1 MNHEY and CDR2 SVGAGI come from the germline V gene. After removal of 5 bases from V and 1 base from J, the junction contained 5 bases not matched to a gene. The chain's CDR3 is CASSRPGQGNTEAFF. The CDR3, as DNA: TGTGCCAGCAGTCGGCCGGGACAGGGGAACACTGAAGCTTTCTTT.

The chain employs TRBV7-3 and TRBJ1-5, with 7 bases lining up with TRBD1. CDR3 size: 21 residues. Trimming cost V 5 bases and J 0 bases; bases outside gene matches: 22. CDR1 and CDR2 from the germline V gene are SGHTA and FQGTGA. The CDR3 loop reads CASSRNKLTGDPSYSNQPQHF. The DNA for the CDR3 is TGTGCCAGCAGCCGTAACAAATTAACAGGGGACCCATCCTATAGCAATCAGCCCCAGCATTTT.

This rearrangement joins TRBV10-3 to TRBJ1-5; 7 bases match TRBD1. V shed 5 bases, J shed 5 bases, and the junction held 3 bases outside the gene matches. The CDR3 loop spans 13 amino acids. CDR1 and CDR2 (germline): ENHRY, SYGVKD. The CDR3 spells CAISRTGDQPQHF. The CDR3 coding sequence is TGTGCCATCAGTCGAACAGGGGATCAGCCCCAGCATTTT.

This rearrangement joins TRBV5-4 to TRBJ1-4; D remains ambiguous. Germline-derived CDR1 and CDR2 are SGHNT and YYREEE (reference sequence). The CDR3 consists of 13 residues. Deletions cut 6 bases from V and 4 bases from J, with 10 bases between. Here the CDR3 reads CASKEADNEKLFF. The CDR3 bases are TGTGCCAGCAAGGAGGCAGATAATGAAAAACTGTTTTTT. The full variable domain, rest sourced from reference TRBV5-4 and TRBJ1-4, is ETGVTQSPTHLIKTRGQQVTLRCSSQSGHNTVSWYQQALGQGPQFIFQYYREEENGRGNFPPRFSGLQFPNYSSELNVNALELDDSALYLCASKEADNEKLFFGSGTQLSVL.

This chain's CDR3 is CASSTETGTGVEGYTF. In DNA form, the CDR3 reads TGTGCCAGCAGCACGGAGACCGGGACAGGGGTGGAAGGCTACACCTTC. The gene calls are TRBV5-4 and TRBJ1-2; 10 nucleotides align to TRBD1. The ends lost 4 bases at V and 8 bases at J; junction bases unmatched: 14. Looked up from germline, CDR1 is SGHNT and CDR2 is YYREEE (reference sequence). This CDR3 has 16 residues.

The rearrangement links TRBV7-8 to TRBJ1-2; D gene unclear. The CDR3 consists of 12 residues. V lost 0 bases and J 8 bases, leaving 7 bases between the germline ends. Germline V gene lookup returns CDR1 SGHVS and CDR2 FQNEAQ. The CDR3 DNA is TGTGCCAGCAGCTTAGCGAACACCGGCTACACCTTC. Translated: CASSLANTGYTF.

The rearrangement joins TRBV10-3 to TRBJ2-1, with TRBD1 matching over 7 bases. Germline V gives CDR1 ENHRY, CDR2 SYGVKD. The CDR3 is 22 amino acids. V gave up 6 bases and J gave up 8 bases; unmatched junction bases: 34. CDR3 region: CAIRAWKRPERPGQLGYDEQFF. The CDR3 coding sequence is TGTGCCATCAGGGCTTGGAAGCGCCCAGAAAGACCGGGACAGCTGGGGTACGATGAGCAGTTCTTC.

This clone was recorded only once. The rearrangement uses TRBV5-1 and TRBJ1-2; the match to TRBD1 covers 9 bases. The ends lost 4 bases at V and 6 bases at J; junction bases unmatched: 10. In germline, CDR1 is SGHRS, CDR2 YFSETQ. This CDR3 contains 15 residues. The CDR3 sequence: CASSQQQGASDGYTF. CDR3 nucleotide sequence: TGCGCCAGCAGCCAACAACAGGGGGCATCGGATGGCTACACCTTC.

The chain recombines TRBV19 with TRBJ1-5; 10 bases match TRBD1. The CDR3 contains 15 residues. V shed 5 bases, J shed 7 bases, and the junction held 8 bases outside the gene matches. Per the germline V gene, CDR1 is LNHDA and CDR2 is SQIVND (reference sequence). Here the CDR3 reads CASSLIGTGVQPQHF. The DNA of the CDR3 is TGTGCCAGTAGTCTGATAGGGACAGGGGTACAGCCCCAGCATTTT.

J is TRBJ1-4 and V is TRBV11-1; no firm D call. This CDR3 is 15 amino acids long. Germline V gives CDR1 SGHAT, CDR2 FQDESV (reference sequence). Deletions cut 4 bases from V and 2 bases from J, with 11 bases between. The CDR3 protein is CASSYRTGTNEKLFF. CDR3 bases: TGTGCCAGCAGCTACCGAACGGGCACTAATGAAAAACTGTTTTTT.